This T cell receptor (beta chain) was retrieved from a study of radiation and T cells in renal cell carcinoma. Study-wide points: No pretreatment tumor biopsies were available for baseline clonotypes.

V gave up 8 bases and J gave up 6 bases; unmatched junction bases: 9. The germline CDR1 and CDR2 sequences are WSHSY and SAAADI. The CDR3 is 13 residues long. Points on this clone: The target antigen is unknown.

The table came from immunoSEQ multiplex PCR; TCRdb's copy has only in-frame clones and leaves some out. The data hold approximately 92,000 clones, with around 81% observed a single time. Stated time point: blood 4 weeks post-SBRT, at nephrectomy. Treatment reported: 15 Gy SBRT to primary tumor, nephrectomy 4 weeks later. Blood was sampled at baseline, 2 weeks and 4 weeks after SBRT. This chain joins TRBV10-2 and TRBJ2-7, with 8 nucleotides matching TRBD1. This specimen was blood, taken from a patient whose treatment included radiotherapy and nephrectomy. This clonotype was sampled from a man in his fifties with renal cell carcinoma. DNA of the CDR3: TGCGCCAGCCTGGGACAGGATCCGGGCGAGCAGTACTTC. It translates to CASLGQDPGEQYF.